Presented here are 22 T cell receptor beta chains from one specimen sequenced in a study of T-cell reconstitution after alpha-beta-depleted transplantation in children (dated by TCRdb to 2016 to 2018). Libraries were constructed by PCR. Sequenced using an Illumina HiSeq 2500. TCR libraries were prepared with molecular barcoding, using unique molecular identifiers to normalize TCRbeta repertoire quantification. TCRdb handled the public reads itself, with Q25 trimming in fastp and clone calling in MiXCR, and kept productive beta chains. Each CDR3 protein appears once, grouped with its most common genes and DNA. The sample table contains approximately 390,000 distinct CDR3 sequences; only one count was recorded for roughly a tenth of them. About 5% of the sample belongs to the ten largest clones. Sequenced here: PBMCs from the stem cell graft donor, sampled from the stem cell graft. Every receptor here comes from a human donor who donated a stem cell graft to a child with acute myeloid leukemia.

The sample holds a few counts of this clonotype. The chain links TRBV7-6 to TRBJ2-5; TRBD2 matches at 10 bases. The CDR3 contains 16 residues. J lost 4 bases, V lost 1 base, and 6 bases had no gene match. The germline V gene encodes CDR1 SGHVS and CDR2 FNYEAQ. The CDR3 DNA sequence: TGTGCCAGCAGCTTAGTAGCGGGAGGATTAGCAGAGACCCAGTACTTC. Its translation is CASSLVAGGLAETQYF.

This clonotype was detected only a few times. The chain employs TRBV12-3 or TRBV12-4 and TRBJ2-1; 10 bases agree with TRBD1. The J segment lost 8 bases and the V segment lost 5 bases, leaving 3 bases of the junction unmatched. The CDR3 sequence is 13 residues long. The CDR3 spells CASSPDRGHEQFF. CDR3 nucleotide sequence: TGTGCCAGCAGTCCCGACAGGGGGCATGAGCAGTTCTTC.

The rearrangement uses TRBV30 and TRBJ2-7; TRBD1 is a possible D gene (6 bases). V lost 8 bases, J lost 2 bases, and 13 bases lay in between. Germline V gene sequence: CDR1 GTSNPN, CDR2 SVGIG (reference sequence). The CDR3 consists of 12 residues. This CDR3 reads CAGKQGTYEQYF. The CDR3 DNA sequence: TGTGCCGGTAAGCAGGGGACCTACGAGCAGTACTTC.

This clonotype was counted between two and nine times. The chain carries TRBV5-5 and TRBJ2-5; D not resolved. The ends were cut back, 2 bases at V and 0 bases at J, with 11 bases in the middle. Germline CDR1 is SGHKS and CDR2 is YYEKEE (reference sequence). The CDR3 runs to 15 residues. CDR3 in amino acids: CASSFFEDHQETQYF. The CDR3 coding sequence is TGTGCCAGCAGCTTCTTTGAAGATCACCAAGAGACCCAGTACTTC.

The V and J genes are TRBV4-3 and TRBJ2-7; 11 nucleotides match TRBD2. Germline CDR1 LGHNA, CDR2 YSLEER. The V segment lost 4 bases and the J segment 5 bases; nucleotides outside the gene matches: 10. The CDR3 has 16 amino acids. In nucleotides, the CDR3 is TGCGCCAGCAGCCCCCACTTCGGGACTAGCGGAGACGAGCAGTACTTC. The encoded protein is CASSPHFGTSGDEQYF.

A few counts support this clonotype. V and J are TRBV20-1 and TRBJ2-6; tentative D call: TRBD2 (5 bases). Deletions cut 6 bases from V and 0 bases from J, with 15 bases between. The CDR3 contains 16 residues. Looked up from germline, CDR1 is DFQATT and CDR2 is SNEGSKA (reference sequence). CDR3: CSAISGEISGANVLTF. Here the CDR3 DNA reads TGCAGTGCGATATCCGGGGAAATCTCTGGGGCCAACGTCCTGACTTTC.

This clonotype was counted many times. This rearrangement joins TRBV2 to TRBJ2-5; D is ambiguous. The germline V gene has CDR1 SNHLY and CDR2 FYNNEI. The ends were cut back, 1 base at V and 5 bases at J, with 5 bases in the middle. The CDR3 loop spans 12 amino acids. The CDR3 coding sequence is TGTGCCAGCAGTGAAGAGAGGGAGACCCAGTACTTC. This encodes CASSEERETQYF.

J is TRBJ2-3 and V is TRBV7-2; 11 bases match TRBD2. Germline CDR1 is SGHTA and CDR2 is FQGNSA. The CDR3 totals 15 residues. With 3 bases clipped from V and 5 bases from J, the junction kept 4 bases outside the gene matches. CDR3 DNA: TGTGCCAGCAGCTTTACTAGCGGGGGTAGAGATACGCAGTATTTT. This translates into CASSFTSGGRDTQYF.

This clonotype has ten or more counts. The chain combines TRBV20-1 with TRBJ2-4; TRBD2 might be the D (7 bases). Germline loops: CDR1 DFQATT, CDR2 SNEGSKA (reference sequence). The CDR3 runs to 14 residues. Trimming took off 3 bases at V and 6 bases at J, with 15 bases between the two ends. CDR3 DNA: TGCAGTGCTAGGGTAGGGGGAGGGCCAAACATTCAGTACTTC. This translates into CSARVGGGPNIQYF.

This clonotype showed up just a few times. This chain uses TRBV27 with TRBJ2-1; the match to TRBD2 covers 10 bases. With V trimmed by 5 bases and J by 3 bases, 7 bases remained unmatched. This CDR3 comprises 16 residues. Germline V gene data show CDR1 as MNHEY and CDR2 as SMNVEV (reference sequence). The CDR3 DNA sequence: TGTGCCAGCAGTACCATACTAGCGGGACTCTACAATGAGCAGTTCTTC. Translation: CASSTILAGLYNEQFF.

This clonotype was detected only a few times. The genes are TRBV10-2 and TRBJ2-7, with a possible D match to TRBD2 (5 bases). The CDR3 covers 14 residues. Germline V gives CDR1 WSHSY, CDR2 SAAADI. Trimming stripped 4 bases from V and 2 bases from J, with 12 bases between. The CDR3 sequence: CASSVEATTYEQYV. The CDR3 DNA sequence: TGCGCCAGCAGTGTGGAGGCAACAACCTACGAGCAGTACGTC.

This clonotype has a handful of counts. The V call is TRBV29-1, the J call TRBJ2-7; D is unresolved. The CDR3 consists of 11 residues. Germline values: CDR1 SQVTM, CDR2 ANQGSEA. With 1 base removed from V and 2 bases from J, the gap between germline ends came to 3 bases. The CDR3 bases are TGCAGCGTTGAAGTAGCCTACGAGCAGTACTTC. This sequence encodes CSVEVAYEQYF.

A few counts support this clonotype. The chain carries TRBV7-2 and TRBJ2-2, with D possibly being TRBD1 or TRBD2 (5 bases each). V lost 5 bases to trimming and J lost 7 bases, with 14 bases between them. The CDR3 is 14 residues long. CDR1 and CDR2 (germline): SGHTA, FQGNSA. The CDR3 loop is CASSRDPMIGELFF. The CDR3 DNA reads TGTGCCAGCAGCCGGGACCCTATGATCGGGGAGCTGTTTTTT.

This sequence joins TRBV6-5 and TRBJ2-2; TRBD2 aligns across 8 bases. The length of the CDR3 is 17 residues. V was pared by 2 bases and J by 1 base, with 6 bases of the junction left unmatched. The V gene's germline CDR1 is MNHEY and CDR2 SVGAGI. The CDR3 here is CASSYTLAGQNTGELFF. The CDR3 DNA is TGTGCCAGCAGTTACACCCTAGCGGGTCAGAACACCGGGGAGCTGTTTTTT.

This clonotype came up a few times. V usage is TRBV5-1 and J usage is TRBJ1-1; the match to TRBD1 covers 7 bases. The CDR3 has 14 residues. Germline values: CDR1 SGHRS, CDR2 YFSETQ. Germline trimming cut 1 base from V and 3 bases from J; bases unmatched to any gene: 3. The CDR3 here is CASSLRDSHTEAFF. The CDR3 coding sequence is TGCGCCAGCAGCTTGCGGGACAGCCACACTGAAGCTTTCTTT.

The chain joins TRBV6-5 to TRBJ1-2; weak D call: TRBD1 (5 bases). Germline-derived CDR1 and CDR2 are MNHEY and SVGAGI. CDR3 length equals 15 residues. Trimming removed 8 bases from V and 3 bases from J, with 19 bases in between. CDR3 sequence reads: CASRDGARIHYGYTF. CDR3 coding DNA: TGTGCCAGCCGCGACGGGGCCCGAATCCACTATGGCTACACCTTC.

The rearrangement joins TRBV15 to TRBJ2-5; no definite D call. Germline V gives CDR1 LNHNV, CDR2 YYDKDF (reference sequence). With 0 bases removed from V and 5 bases from J, the gap between germline ends came to 10 bases. This CDR3 comprises 14 residues. CDR3 nucleotides: TGTGCCACCAGCAGAGATTCCACAGAGGAGACCCAGTACTTC. Translated, it gives CATSRDSTEETQYF.

This clonotype turned up a few times. The chain employs TRBV9 and TRBJ2-1; D assignment may be TRBD1 or TRBD2 (5 bases each). The V gene lost 4 bases and the J gene lost 4 bases, with 15 bases spanning the gap. CDR1 is SGDLS and CDR2 is YYNGEE in the germline V gene. The CDR3 spans 15 residues. The CDR3 DNA sequence: TGTGCCAGCAGCCCCCGAGGGGCGGTATACAATGAGCAGTTCTTC. Translating gives CASSPRGAVYNEQFF.

The rearrangement joins TRBV2 to TRBJ2-5; D perhaps matches TRBD2 (6 bases). The V gene's germline CDR1 is SNHLY and CDR2 FYNNEI. The CDR3 consists of 14 residues. Trimming shortened V by 1 base and J by 5 bases, and 11 bases separated the two germline ends. CDR3 in amino acids: CASSEGQGGETQYF. The CDR3 bases are TGTGCCAGCAGTGAAGGGCAGGGAGGCGAGACCCAGTACTTC.

This clonotype was seen a handful of times. V is TRBV20-1 and J is TRBJ2-1; maybe TRBD1 (5 bases). Per the germline V gene, CDR1 is DFQATT and CDR2 is SNEGSKA (reference sequence). V gave up 2 bases and J gave up 0 bases, with 8 bases separating them. The CDR3 is 14 amino acids. The CDR3 DNA is TGCAGTGCTAGACCTAGGGGCTCCTACAATGAGCAGTTCTTC. Translation: CSARPRGSYNEQFF.

The chain has TRBV6-1 and TRBJ2-5, with D unclear. Trimming stripped 1 base from V and 4 bases from J, with 10 bases between. Germline lookup yields CDR1 MNHNS and CDR2 SASEGT. There are 14 residues in the CDR3. CDR3 residues: CASSEGQPTETQYF. For the CDR3, the DNA is TGTGCCAGCAGTGAAGGCCAGCCGACAGAGACCCAGTACTTC.

The V gene is TRBV25-1, the J gene TRBJ2-1; perhaps TRBD1 as D (5 bases). The CDR3 has 16 residues. The V gene lost 2 bases and the J gene lost 9 bases, with 20 bases spanning the gap. Germline V gene sequence: CDR1 MGHDK, CDR2 SYGVNS. CDR3 region: CASSEGAGWVPTEQFF. The CDR3 nucleotides are TGTGCCAGCAGTGAAGGGGCAGGGTGGGTCCCTACTGAGCAGTTCTTC.